This T cell receptor beta chain is drawn from a study of shared clonotypes between healthy human individuals. Overall study results and limits: A reduction in generation probabilities was seen for non-shared clonotypes relative to those shared by all four donors.

This table comes from immunoSEQ multiplex PCR, and its TCRdb copy is limited to in-frame clones, with some not included. This table has roughly 770,000 clones, about 96% appearing once. About this clone itself: Its antigen is undetermined.

The V end lost 7 bases, the J end lost 5 bases, and 18 bases lay between the germline ends. The V gene's germline CDR1 is MDHEN and CDR2 SYDVKM. The CDR3 consists of 14 residues. The naive CD8 population came from CD45RO-negative cells selected for CCR7, without terminally differentiated effector memory CD45RA+ cells. The TCR comes from a man aged 25 to 40 in good health. This rearrangement joins TRBV28 to TRBJ2-7; D is perhaps TRBD1 or TRBD2 (5 bases each). The sequencing input was naive CD8+ T cells sorted from blood. CDR3 coding DNA: TGTGCCAGCACCCCCAGGGCCACTAGAGACGAGCAGTACTTC. Protein: CASTPRATRDEQYF.